The next 21 T cell receptor beta chains were all read from a single sample in a study of spatial heterogeneity in lung cancer. Time point given: sample taken at primary tumor resection. No cells were sorted before sequencing. The whole RNA sequenced was extracted from tumor, nontumor lung or frozen PBMC. TCRdb called the 5' RACE reads again in MiXCR, with one record for every CDR3 protein. The sample records approximately 47,000 distinct CDR3 sequences, about 7.6% being singletons. Sequenced here: PBMCs, sampled at surgery. All receptors derive from a female donor with early-stage non-small cell lung cancer.

This clonotype was seen many times. The chain employs TRBV20-1 and TRBJ1-5; 7 bases agree with TRBD1. Germline V gene data show CDR1 as DFQATT and CDR2 as SNEGSKA (reference sequence). The length of the CDR3 is 16 residues. Trimming removed 1 base from V and 7 bases from J; junction bases left unmatched: 13. CDR3 sequence: CSARGDPQGLRQPQHF. The DNA of the CDR3 is TGCAGTGCTAGAGGCGACCCACAGGGGTTGAGACAGCCCCAGCATTTT.

This clonotype was detected ten times or more. V gene TRBV20-1 combines with J gene TRBJ2-7; 8 bases are shared with TRBD1. CDR1 is DFQATT, CDR2 SNEGSKA, per germline (reference sequence). The CDR3 is made up of 15 amino acids. J lost 3 bases, V lost 0 bases, and 7 bases had no gene match. For the CDR3, the DNA is TGCAGTGCTAGAGACCTCGACAGGGGTGGCTACGAGCAGTACTTC. It translates to CSARDLDRGGYEQYF.

This clonotype was found many times. This sequence joins TRBV4-3 and TRBJ1-1; 8 nucleotides agree with TRBD1. The CDR3 consists of 14 residues. With 5 bases clipped from V and 5 bases from J, the junction kept 7 bases outside the gene matches. Germline V gene data show CDR1 as LGHNA and CDR2 as YSLEER. In DNA form, the CDR3 reads TGCGCCAGCAGCTCCGGACAGGGTTGGACTGAAGCTTTCTTT. Amino acids: CASSSGQGWTEAFF.

This clonotype was observed a few times. This chain links TRBV12-3 or TRBV12-4 with TRBJ1-2; the D gene is possibly TRBD1 (5 bases). Trimming removed 0 bases at V and 8 bases at J, with 13 bases between. This CDR3 comprises 14 residues. CDR3 sequence reads: CASSLARVDGGYTF. The CDR3 DNA is TGTGCCAGCAGTTTAGCCAGGGTGGATGGGGGCTACACCTTC.

The rearrangement links TRBV18 to TRBJ2-2; 8 bases map to TRBD1. Per the germline V gene, CDR1 is KGHSH and CDR2 is LQKENI. Unmatched junction bases numbered 12, after V lost 5 bases and J lost 1 base. The CDR3 length is 18 residues. DNA of the CDR3: TGTGCCAGCTCAAGATGGGAGCTCGGACAGGGGAACACCGGGGAGCTGTTTTTT. Its translation: CASSRWELGQGNTGELFF. The full variable domain, rest sourced from reference TRBV18 and TRBJ2-2, is NAGVMQNPRHLVRRRGQEARLRCSPMKGHSHVYWYRQLPEEGLKFMVYLQKENIIDESGMPKERFSAEFPKEGPSILRIQQVVRGDSAAYFCASSRWELGQGNTGELFFGEGSRLTVL.

The chain couples TRBV7-8 to TRBJ2-3; no clear D. Germline lookup yields CDR1 SGHVS and CDR2 FQNEAQ. This CDR3 has 15 residues. Trimming left V 4 bases short and J 2 bases short, with 13 bases between. CDR3 sequence (DNA): TGTGCCAGCAGCTGGGAACCAACGGCCACAGATACGCAGTATTTT. This codes for CASSWEPTATDTQYF.

Many counts were recorded for this clonotype. The genes are TRBV4-3 and TRBJ1-5; D is uncertain. Trimming cost V 2 bases and J 0 bases, with 8 bases left between them. This CDR3 region has 15 residues. Germline V CDR1 and CDR2: LGHNA, YSLEER. The CDR3 DNA follows: TGCGCCAGCAGCCAATCGGAGGGTAGCAATCAGCCCCAGCATTTT. This gives the protein CASSQSEGSNQPQHF.

This clonotype came up many times. The chain recombines TRBV12-3 or TRBV12-4 with TRBJ2-2, with D perhaps TRBD2 (7 bases). The CDR3 consists of 15 residues. The germline V and J ends were trimmed by 5 bases and 5 bases, with 15 bases remaining between them. The CDR3 DNA sequence: TGTGCCAGCAGTCGCCCGGGGGGCAAGACCGGGGAGCTGTTTTTT. Protein sequence: CASSRPGGKTGELFF.

The chain carries TRBV6-5 and TRBJ2-1, with TRBD2 identical over 9 bases. J gave up 7 bases and V 6 bases, and 13 bases lay outside the gene matches. The germline V gene has CDR1 MNHEY and CDR2 SVGAGI. This CDR3 contains 16 residues. The CDR3 region is CASRHIAGASSNEQFF. The CDR3 nucleotides read TGTGCCAGCAGGCATATAGCGGGGGCCTCCTCTAATGAGCAGTTCTTC.

The table lists this clonotype with a few counts. The chain has TRBV20-1 and TRBJ1-6; TRBD1 is a possible D gene (6 bases). The CDR3 runs 14 residues. CDR1 and CDR2 from the germline V gene are DFQATT and SNEGSKA (reference sequence). V was cut by 3 bases and J by 8 bases, with 14 bases left in between. The CDR3 sequence is CSASGQLHDSPLHF. The CDR3 DNA follows: TGCAGTGCTAGTGGACAGCTCCATGATTCACCCCTCCACTTT.

A word on this clonotype: An end of the junction does not agree with germline; a read error may underlie this. The chain has TRBV15 and TRBJ1-5; unclear D gene. There are 14 residues in the CDR3. Germline assignment: CDR1 LNHNV and CDR2 YYDKDF (reference sequence). CDR3 bases: TGTGCCACCAGCCGAGAAAGGGATCGTCAGCCCCAGCATTTT. This translates into CATSRERDRQPQHF.

This clonotype occurred many times. This chain links TRBV7-3 with TRBJ2-1; 10 positions match TRBD2. In germline, CDR1 is SGHTA, CDR2 FQGTGA. The CDR3 consists of 14 residues. The V gene end was trimmed by 5 bases and the J gene end by 4 bases; junction bases not matched to a gene: 2. The CDR3 DNA follows: TGTGCCAGCAGCGATAGCGGGGGGTACAATGAGCAGTTCTTC. Residues: CASSDSGGYNEQFF.

Only a few counts were recorded for this clonotype. This chain links TRBV23-1 with TRBJ2-1, with a tentative D call TRBD2 (7 bases). TRBV23-1 carries the ORF label, with uncertain function. CDR3 length: 13 amino acids. The V end was cut by 2 bases, the J end by 6 bases, with 8 bases between. CDR3 DNA: TGCGCCAGCAGTCAAGGGGGGGCCAATGAGCAGTTCTTC. It specifies CASSQGGANEQFF.

This clonotype is termed hyperexpanded. The V and J genes are TRBV11-2 and TRBJ2-3; 8 nucleotides agree with TRBD1. Germline values: CDR1 SGHAT, CDR2 FQNNGV. With V trimmed by 5 bases and J by 5 bases, 15 bases remained unmatched. The CDR3 runs to 17 residues. The CDR3 loop reads CASSRFGGQGAKDTQYF. DNA for the CDR3: TGTGCCAGCAGCCGATTTGGTGGGCAGGGGGCCAAAGATACGCAGTATTTT.

This clonotype was detected a few times. V and J are TRBV27 and TRBJ2-1; 7 positions agree with TRBD1. The CDR3 totals 15 residues. CDR1 is MNHEY and CDR2 is SMNVEV in the germline V gene (reference sequence). Unmatched junction bases numbered 10, after V lost 5 bases and J lost 6 bases. CDR3 DNA sequence: TGTGCCAGCAGTCTTGTGACAGGGTGGGGCAATGAGCAGTTCTTC. It specifies CASSLVTGWGNEQFF.

This clonotype was seen at least ten times. J is TRBJ2-7 and V is TRBV20-1; tentatively, D is TRBD2 (6 bases). The CDR3 loop spans 15 amino acids. V was cut by 6 bases and J by 4 bases, with 22 bases left in between. Germline-derived CDR1 and CDR2 are DFQATT and SNEGSKA (reference sequence). CDR3 region: CSARPGAGPGYEQYF. The CDR3 DNA follows: TGCAGTGCCCGACCCGGGGCGGGGCCCGGTTACGAGCAGTACTTC.

This clonotype was seen a handful of times. The V gene is TRBV7-8, the J gene TRBJ2-6; TRBD2 aligns across 7 bases. Germline loops: CDR1 SGHVS, CDR2 FQNEAQ. The CDR3 loop spans 20 amino acids. Trimming cost V 1 base and J 0 bases; bases outside gene matches: 12. The CDR3 DNA is TGTGCCAGCAGCTTAGTTATTTCGACGGGGGGAACCTCTGGGGCCAACGTCCTGACTTTC. Protein product: CASSLVISTGGTSGANVLTF.

For this clonotype: With a much larger clone just one base away, this may be a read error. The chain combines TRBV23-1 with TRBJ1-6; D is unresolved. TRBV23-1 is recorded as an ORF, its role being uncertain. CDR3 size: 14 residues. CDR3 sequence: CTSTPKESNSPLHF. The CDR3 DNA reads TGCACCAGCACTCCAAAGGAGAGCAATTCACCCCTCCACTTT.

This clonotype was recorded a few times. The CDR3 nucleotides are TGTGCCACCAGCAGAGAACTTCTTAACTATGGCTACACCTTC. It translates to CATSRELLNYGYTF. This sequence joins TRBV15 and TRBJ1-2; D gene ambiguous. V was clipped by 0 bases and J by 1 base, with 6 bases between them. CDR3 length: 14 amino acids. Germline V gene data show CDR1 as LNHNV and CDR2 as YYDKDF (reference sequence).

This clonotype was observed at least ten times. V usage is TRBV19 and J usage is TRBJ2-5; 9 bases are shared with TRBD1. The CDR3 contains 14 residues. CDR1 and CDR2 (germline): LNHDA, SQIVND (reference sequence). Trimming at V came to 4 bases and at J to 5 bases, leaving 5 bases not matched to a gene. This CDR3 reads CASSSTGGGETQYF. The CDR3 DNA sequence: TGTGCCAGTAGTAGCACAGGGGGCGGTGAGACCCAGTACTTC.

This clonotype was observed a handful of times. The chain is built from TRBV6-5 and TRBJ1-6; weak D call: TRBD1 (5 bases). V was trimmed by 7 bases and J by 9 bases, leaving 19 bases between them. The CDR3 length is 15 residues. Germline V gene sequence: CDR1 MNHEY, CDR2 SVGAGI. The CDR3 DNA is TGTGCCAGCAACAAGGGAGGGACCGGCGGTTCACCCCTCCACTTT. Protein: CASNKGGTGGSPLHF.